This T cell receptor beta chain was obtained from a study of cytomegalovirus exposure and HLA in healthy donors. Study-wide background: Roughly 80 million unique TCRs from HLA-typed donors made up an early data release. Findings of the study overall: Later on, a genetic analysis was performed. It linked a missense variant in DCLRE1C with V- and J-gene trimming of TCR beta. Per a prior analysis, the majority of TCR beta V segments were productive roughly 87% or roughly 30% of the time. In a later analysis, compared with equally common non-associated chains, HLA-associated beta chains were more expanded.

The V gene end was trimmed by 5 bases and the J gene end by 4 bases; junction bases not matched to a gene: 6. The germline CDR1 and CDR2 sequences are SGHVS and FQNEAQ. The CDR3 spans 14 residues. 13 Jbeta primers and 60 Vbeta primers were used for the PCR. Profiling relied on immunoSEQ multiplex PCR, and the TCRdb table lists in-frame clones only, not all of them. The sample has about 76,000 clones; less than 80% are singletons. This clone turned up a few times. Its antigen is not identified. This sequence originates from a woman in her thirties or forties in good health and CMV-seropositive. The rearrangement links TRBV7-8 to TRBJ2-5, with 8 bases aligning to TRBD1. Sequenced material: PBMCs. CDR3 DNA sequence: TGTGCCAGCAGCCCCAGGGGGCAGGGAGAGACCCAGTACTTC. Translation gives CASSPRGQGETQYF.